What follows are 18 T cell receptor beta chains derived from one specimen sequenced in a study of T cells after yellow fever vaccination. One entry per CDR3 protein results from TCRdb running MiXCR on the 5' RACE reads. The table has over 250,000 distinct CDR3 sequences, 5.2% seen once. Specimen: CD4+ T cells sorted from PBMCs, collected on the day of the yellow fever booster vaccination. These receptors were taken from a man aged 18 to 30 who received the YFV17D yellow fever vaccine.

This clonotype was counted only a few times. The CDR3 coding sequence is TGTGCCAGCAGTGGGCGGGGGACAGGGGGTTATGGCTACACCTTC. Protein sequence: CASSGRGTGGYGYTF. The rearrangement joins TRBV6-5 to TRBJ1-2; 11 positions agree with TRBD1. This CDR3 contains 15 residues. The J segment lost 5 bases and the V segment lost 5 bases, leaving 7 bases of the junction unmatched. Germline assignment: CDR1 MNHEY and CDR2 SVGAGI.

This clonotype was picked up a small number of times. The gene calls are TRBV4-2 and TRBJ2-7; TRBD2 aligns across 8 bases. V dropped 1 base and J dropped 4; count of bases not matched to a gene: 9. CDR1 is LGHNA, CDR2 YNFKEQ, per germline. This CDR3 is 16 amino acids long. Written as DNA, the CDR3 is TGTGCCAGCAGCCAAGTCGTCGGCGGGGGGCCATACGAGCAGTACTTC. Translation: CASSQVVGGGPYEQYF.

This clonotype appeared a few times. The chain is built from TRBV6-2 or TRBV6-3 and TRBJ2-5, with a weak D call TRBD2 (5 bases). Germline CDR1 MNHEY, CDR2 SVGEGT. The CDR3 is made up of 14 amino acids. V lost 11 bases and J 5 bases, leaving 21 bases between the germline ends. The DNA of the CDR3 is TGTGCCGCCGAGTCTCGCTCGCGCGGGGAGACCCAGTACTTC. Residues: CAAESRSRGETQYF.

This chain uses TRBV7-9 with TRBJ2-5, with TRBD2 matching over 9 bases. The germline V gene has CDR1 SEHNR and CDR2 FQNEAQ (reference sequence). The CDR3 length is 17 residues. J lost 0 bases, V lost 4 bases, and 9 bases had no gene match. The DNA for the CDR3 is TGTGCCAGCAGCTCCCAGGGGCTAGCGGGATACCAAGAGACCCAGTACTTC. This encodes CASSSQGLAGYQETQYF. The complete variable domain, with remaining parts taken from reference TRBV7-9 and TRBJ2-5, reads DTGVSQNPRHKITKRGQNVTFRCDPISEHNRLYWYRQTLGQGPEFLTYFQNEAQLEKSRLLSDRFSAERPKGSFSTLEIQRTEQGDSAMYLCASSSQGLAGYQETQYFGPGTRLLVL.

This clonotype was seen a few times. The chain has TRBV6-5 and TRBJ1-2, with TRBD1 matching 9 bases. V gave up 5 bases and J gave up 7 bases; unmatched junction bases: 5. CDR1 MNHEY and CDR2 SVGAGI come from the germline V gene. The CDR3 length is 13 residues. CDR3 in amino acids: CASSPGTGLGYTF. DNA for the CDR3: TGTGCCAGCAGTCCGGGGACAGGGCTTGGCTACACCTTC.

This clonotype has just a few counts. This chain joins TRBV11-2 and TRBJ1-5, with 7 nucleotides matching TRBD1. The CDR3 extends over 13 amino acids. The ends lost 6 bases at V and 7 bases at J; junction bases unmatched: 6. Per germline, CDR1 SGHAT and CDR2 FQNNGV. The CDR3 spells CASSTGQQQPQHF. The DNA of the CDR3 is TGTGCCAGCAGTACGGGACAGCAGCAGCCCCAGCATTTT.

This clonotype occurred a few times. The chain employs TRBV19 and TRBJ1-2; tentative D call: TRBD1 (6 bases). This CDR3 region has 16 residues. CDR1 is LNHDA and CDR2 is SQIVND in the germline V gene (reference sequence). With 7 bases removed from V and 0 bases from J, the gap between germline ends came to 18 bases. The DNA of the CDR3 is TGTGCCAGTACCTACGCACGACAGGCGGCTAACTATGGCTACACCTTC. It codes for CASTYARQAANYGYTF.

V usage is TRBV12-3 or TRBV12-4 and J usage is TRBJ1-4; D is uncertain. V lost 5 bases and J lost 7, with 14 bases in between. The CDR3 sequence is 14 residues long. CDR3 bases: TGTGCCAGCAGTGAAGGTTACCGGGGTGAAAAACTGTTTTTT. It codes for CASSEGYRGEKLFF.

This clonotype has at least ten counts. J is TRBJ2-4 and V is TRBV5-6, with 11 bases lining up with TRBD1. From germline, CDR1 is SGHDT and CDR2 YYEEEE. After removal of 4 bases from V and 7 bases from J, the junction contained 16 bases not matched to a gene. The CDR3 consists of 18 residues. The DNA of the CDR3 is TGTGCCAGCAGCCCGGGACAGGGGGAGGGAGAAACATTCAACATTCAGTACTTC. It translates to CASSPGQGEGETFNIQYF.

This clonotype appeared many times. CDR3 amino acids: CASKQMTASTDTQYF. CDR3 nucleotide sequence: TGTGCCAGTAAACAAATGACGGCCTCCACAGATACGCAGTATTTT. The chain recombines TRBV19 with TRBJ2-3; no clear D gene. The CDR3 runs to 15 residues. CDR1 and CDR2 (germline): LNHDA, SQIVND (reference sequence). Deletions cut 7 bases from V and 2 bases from J, with 16 bases between.

At least ten counts were recorded for this clonotype. The chain uses TRBV12-3 or TRBV12-4 and TRBJ2-5, with TRBD2 matching over 11 bases. The CDR3 length is 16 residues. With 6 bases clipped from V and 5 bases from J, the junction kept 11 bases outside the gene matches. Here the CDR3 reads CASSLTSGGRGETQYF. In nucleotides, the CDR3 is TGTGCCAGCAGCCTCACTAGCGGGGGACGAGGGGAGACCCAGTACTTC.

This clonotype was detected many times. V usage is TRBV9 and J usage is TRBJ1-1; D possibly corresponds to TRBD1 (5 bases). The length of the CDR3 is 14 residues. Looked up from germline, CDR1 is SGDLS and CDR2 is YYNGEE. V was trimmed by 2 bases and J by 0 bases, leaving 8 bases between them. CDR3 amino acids: CASSVGPMNTEAFF. The CDR3 DNA reads as TGTGCCAGCAGCGTGGGACCGATGAACACTGAAGCTTTCTTT.

This clonotype was detected ten times or more. J is TRBJ2-3 and V is TRBV5-1, with TRBD2 identical over 7 bases. CDR3 length equals 16 residues. V gave up 4 bases and J gave up 4 bases; unmatched junction bases: 12. CDR1 is SGHRS and CDR2 is YFSETQ in the germline V gene. CDR3 sequence: CASSRGSGVASDTQYF. In DNA form, the CDR3 reads TGCGCCAGCAGCCGCGGGAGCGGGGTGGCGTCAGATACGCAGTATTTT.

The chain employs TRBV7-6 and TRBJ2-3, with D hard to call. V was shortened by 4 bases and J by 2 bases, with 13 bases between the two germline ends. Germline CDR1 reads SGHVS; CDR2 reads FNYEAQ. This CDR3 spans 15 amino acids. CDR3 DNA sequence: TGTGCCAGCAGCTCCACCCCGAAGCACACAGATACGCAGTATTTT. Its translation: CASSSTPKHTDTQYF. The full variable domain, with the rest looked up from reference TRBV7-6 and TRBJ2-3, is GAGVSQSPRYKVTKRGQDVALRCDPISGHVSLYWYRQALGQGPEFLTYFNYEAQQDKSGLPNDRFSAERPEGSISTLTIQRTEQRDSAMYRCASSSTPKHTDTQYFGPGTRLTVL.

The rearrangement links TRBV14 to TRBJ2-5; no clear D gene. The germline V and J ends were trimmed by 0 bases and 13 bases, with 15 bases remaining between them. The CDR3 is 13 amino acids. Germline CDR1 SGHDN, CDR2 FVKESK. The CDR3 coding sequence is TGTGCCAGCAGCCAAGATTTCGAGACACAAATGTACTTC. Amino acid sequence: CASSQDFETQMYF.

This clonotype appeared many times. The J gene is TRBJ2-7, the V gene TRBV5-1, with 13 positions matching TRBD2. With V trimmed by 2 bases and J by 5 bases, 4 bases remained unmatched. CDR3 length equals 15 residues. Per the germline V gene, CDR1 is SGHRS and CDR2 is YFSETQ. In DNA, the CDR3 is TGCGCCAGCAGCTTTCAAGGACTAGCGGGGGACGAGCAGTACTTC. It codes for CASSFQGLAGDEQYF.

This clonotype was counted between two and nine times. The gene calls are TRBV12-3 or TRBV12-4 and TRBJ1-2, with D maybe TRBD1 (5 bases). The CDR3 has 14 amino acids. Trimming shortened V by 3 bases and J by 8 bases, and 16 bases separated the two germline ends. The CDR3: CASSLIGARVGYTF. In nucleotides, the CDR3 is TGTGCCAGCAGTTTGATAGGGGCCCGAGTAGGCTACACCTTC.

This clonotype was counted a few times. This chain connects TRBV20-1 to TRBJ1-6; tentative D call: TRBD1 (6 bases). This CDR3 has 12 residues. Germline V gives CDR1 DFQATT, CDR2 SNEGSKA (reference sequence). The CDR3 protein is CSKRQANSPLHF. CDR3 bases: TGCAGCAAGAGACAGGCAAATTCACCCCTCCACTTT.